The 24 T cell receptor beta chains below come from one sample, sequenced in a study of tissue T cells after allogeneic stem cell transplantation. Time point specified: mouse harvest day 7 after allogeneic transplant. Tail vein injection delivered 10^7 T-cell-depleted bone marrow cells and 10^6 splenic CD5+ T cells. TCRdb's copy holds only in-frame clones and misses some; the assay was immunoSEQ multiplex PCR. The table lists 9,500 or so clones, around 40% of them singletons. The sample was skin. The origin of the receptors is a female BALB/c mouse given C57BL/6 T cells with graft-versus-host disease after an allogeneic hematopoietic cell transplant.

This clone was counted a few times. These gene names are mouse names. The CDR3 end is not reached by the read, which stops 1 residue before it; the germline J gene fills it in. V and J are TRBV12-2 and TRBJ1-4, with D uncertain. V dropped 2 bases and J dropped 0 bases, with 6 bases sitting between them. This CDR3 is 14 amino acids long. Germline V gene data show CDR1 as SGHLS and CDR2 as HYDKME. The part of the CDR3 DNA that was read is TGTGCCAGCTCTCAACAAGTTTCCAACGAAAGATTATTT. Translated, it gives CASSQQVSNERLF. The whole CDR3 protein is CASSQQVSNERLFF.

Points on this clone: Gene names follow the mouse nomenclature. This CDR3 is CASSLGTGVTEVFF. Partial CDR3 DNA: TGTGCCAGCAGTCTGGGGACAGGGGTCACAGAAGTCTTC. The V and J genes are TRBV26 and TRBJ1-1; TRBD1 aligns across 10 bases. The CDR3 end lies 1 residue beyond the end of the read and is filled in from the germline J gene. Germline lookup yields CDR1 KGHPV and CDR2 FQNQEV (reference sequence). The length of the CDR3 is 14 residues. Trimming cost V 2 bases and J 4 bases; bases outside gene matches: 1.

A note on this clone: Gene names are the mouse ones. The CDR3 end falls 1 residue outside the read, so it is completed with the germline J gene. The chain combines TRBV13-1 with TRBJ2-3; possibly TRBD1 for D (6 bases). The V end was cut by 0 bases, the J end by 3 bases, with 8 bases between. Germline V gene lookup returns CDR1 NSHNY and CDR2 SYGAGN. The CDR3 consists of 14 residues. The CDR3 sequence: CASSDGGTAETLYF. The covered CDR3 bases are TGTGCCAGCAGTGATGGGGGGACAGCAGAAACGCTGTAT.

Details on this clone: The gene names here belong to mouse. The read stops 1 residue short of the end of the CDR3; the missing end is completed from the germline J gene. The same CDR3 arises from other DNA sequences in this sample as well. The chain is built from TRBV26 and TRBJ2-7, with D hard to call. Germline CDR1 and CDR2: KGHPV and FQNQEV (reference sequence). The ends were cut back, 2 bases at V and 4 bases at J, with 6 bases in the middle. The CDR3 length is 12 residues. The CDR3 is CASSLGQYEQYF. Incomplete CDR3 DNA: TGTGCCAGCAGTCTGGGGCAGTATGAACAGTAC.

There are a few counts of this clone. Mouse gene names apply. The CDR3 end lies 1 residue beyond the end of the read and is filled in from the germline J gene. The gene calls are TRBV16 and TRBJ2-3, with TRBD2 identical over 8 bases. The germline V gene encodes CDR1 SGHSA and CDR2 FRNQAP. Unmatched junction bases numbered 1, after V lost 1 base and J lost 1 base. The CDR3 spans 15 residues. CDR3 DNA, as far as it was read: TGTGCAAGCAGCTTAGGCTGGGGGGGTGCAGAAACGCTGTAT. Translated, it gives CASSLGWGGAETLY. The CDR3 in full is CASSLGWGGAETLYF.

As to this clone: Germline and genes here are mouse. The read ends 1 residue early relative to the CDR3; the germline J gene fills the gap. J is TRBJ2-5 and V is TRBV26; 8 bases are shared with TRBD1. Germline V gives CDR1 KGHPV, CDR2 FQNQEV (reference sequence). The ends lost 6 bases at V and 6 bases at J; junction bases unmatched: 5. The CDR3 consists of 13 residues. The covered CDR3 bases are TGTGCCAGCAGCCCGACAGGGGTGGACACCCAGTAC. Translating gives CASSPTGVDTQY. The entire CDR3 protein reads CASSPTGVDTQYF.

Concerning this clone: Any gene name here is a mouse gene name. The CDR3 loop is CASSLAGGPYEQYF. CDR3 bases read: TGTGCCAGCAGTCTGGCTGGGGGGCCCTATGAACAGTAC. The gene calls are TRBV26 and TRBJ2-7; 8 positions match TRBD2. Read coverage stops 1 residue before the CDR3 terminus; the germline J gene supplies the remainder. CDR1 and CDR2 (germline): KGHPV, FQNQEV (reference sequence). The CDR3 runs to 14 residues. J lost 2 bases, V lost 2 bases, and 2 bases had no gene match.

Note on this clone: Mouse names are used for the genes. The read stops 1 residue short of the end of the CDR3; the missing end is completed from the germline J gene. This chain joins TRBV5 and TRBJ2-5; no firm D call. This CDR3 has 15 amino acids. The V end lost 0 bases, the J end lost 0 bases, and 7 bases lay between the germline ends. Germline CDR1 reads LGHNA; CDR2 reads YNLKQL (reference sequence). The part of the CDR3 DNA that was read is TGTGCCAGCAGCCAAGATTTGGTTAACCAAGACACCCAGTAC. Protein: CASSQDLVNQDTQY. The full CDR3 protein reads CASSQDLVNQDTQYF.

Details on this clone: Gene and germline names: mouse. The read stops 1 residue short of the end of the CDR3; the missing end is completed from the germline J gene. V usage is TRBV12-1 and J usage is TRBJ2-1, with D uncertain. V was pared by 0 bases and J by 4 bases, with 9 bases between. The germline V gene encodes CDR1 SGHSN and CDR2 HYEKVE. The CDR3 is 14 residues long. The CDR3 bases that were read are TGTGCCAGCTCTCTCGGGTCAAAATATGCTGAGCAGTTC. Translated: CASSLGSKYAEQF. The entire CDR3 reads CASSLGSKYAEQFF.

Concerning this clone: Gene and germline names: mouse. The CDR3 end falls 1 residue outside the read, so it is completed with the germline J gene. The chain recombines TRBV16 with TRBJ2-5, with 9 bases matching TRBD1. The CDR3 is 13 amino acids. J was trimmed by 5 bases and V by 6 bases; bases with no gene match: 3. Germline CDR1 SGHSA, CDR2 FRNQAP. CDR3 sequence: CASRTGGRDTQYF. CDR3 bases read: TGTGCAAGCAGAACAGGGGGCAGAGACACCCAGTAC. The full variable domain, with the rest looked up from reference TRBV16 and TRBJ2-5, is NAGVIQTPRHKVTGKGQEATLWCEPISGHSAVFWYRQTIVQGLEFLTYFRNQAPIDDSGMPKERFSAQMPNQSHSTLKIQSTQPQDSAVYLCASRTGGRDTQYFGPGTRLLVL.

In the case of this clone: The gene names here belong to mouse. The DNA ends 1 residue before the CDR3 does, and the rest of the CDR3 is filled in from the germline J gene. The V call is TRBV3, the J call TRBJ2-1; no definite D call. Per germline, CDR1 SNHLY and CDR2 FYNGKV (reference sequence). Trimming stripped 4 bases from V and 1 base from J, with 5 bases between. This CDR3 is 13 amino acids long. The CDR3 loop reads CASSSGNYAEQFF. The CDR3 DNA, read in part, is TGTGCCAGCAGCTCGGGGAACTATGCTGAGCAGTTC.

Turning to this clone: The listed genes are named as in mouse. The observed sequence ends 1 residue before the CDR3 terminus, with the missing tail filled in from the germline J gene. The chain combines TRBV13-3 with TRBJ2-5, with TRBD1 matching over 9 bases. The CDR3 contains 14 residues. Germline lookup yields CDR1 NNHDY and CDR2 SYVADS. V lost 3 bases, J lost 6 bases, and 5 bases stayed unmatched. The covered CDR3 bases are TGTGCCAGCAGTGGGGGACAGGGTGAGGACACCCAGTAC. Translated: CASSGGQGEDTQY. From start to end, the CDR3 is CASSGGQGEDTQYF.

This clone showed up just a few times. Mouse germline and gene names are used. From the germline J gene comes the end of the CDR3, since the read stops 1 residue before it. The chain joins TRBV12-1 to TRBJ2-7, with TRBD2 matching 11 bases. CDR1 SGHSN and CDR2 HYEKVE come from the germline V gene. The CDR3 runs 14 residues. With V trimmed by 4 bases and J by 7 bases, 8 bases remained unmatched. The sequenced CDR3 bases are TGTGCCAGCTCCCCCACTGGGGGGGCGCGGGAACAGTAC. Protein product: CASSPTGGAREQY. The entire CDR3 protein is CASSPTGGAREQYF.

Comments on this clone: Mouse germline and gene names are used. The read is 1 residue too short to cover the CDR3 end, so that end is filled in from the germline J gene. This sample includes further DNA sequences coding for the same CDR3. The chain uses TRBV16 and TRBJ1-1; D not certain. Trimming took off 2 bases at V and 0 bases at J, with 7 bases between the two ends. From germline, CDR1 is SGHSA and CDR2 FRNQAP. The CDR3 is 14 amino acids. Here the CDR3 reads CASSLRSANTEVFF. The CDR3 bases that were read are TGTGCAAGCAGCTTACGCAGTGCAAACACAGAAGTCTTC.

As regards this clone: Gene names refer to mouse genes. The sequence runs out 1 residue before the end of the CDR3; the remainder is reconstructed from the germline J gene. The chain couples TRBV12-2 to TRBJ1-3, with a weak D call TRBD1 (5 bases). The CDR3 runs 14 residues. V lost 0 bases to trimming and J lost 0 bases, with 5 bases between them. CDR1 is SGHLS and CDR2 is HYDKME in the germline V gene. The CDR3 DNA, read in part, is TGTGCCAGCTCTCTCGGGGGTTCTGGAAATACGCTCTAT. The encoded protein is CASSLGGSGNTLY. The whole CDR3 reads CASSLGGSGNTLYF.

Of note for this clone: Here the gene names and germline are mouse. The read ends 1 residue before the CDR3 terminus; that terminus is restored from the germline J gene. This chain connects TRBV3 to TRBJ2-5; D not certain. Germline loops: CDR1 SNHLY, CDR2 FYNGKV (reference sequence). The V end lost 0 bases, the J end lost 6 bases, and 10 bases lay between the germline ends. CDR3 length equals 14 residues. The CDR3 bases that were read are TGTGCCAGCAGCTTAGCGCGGGGTGGGGACACCCAGTAC. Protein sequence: CASSLARGGDTQY. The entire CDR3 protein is CASSLARGGDTQYF.

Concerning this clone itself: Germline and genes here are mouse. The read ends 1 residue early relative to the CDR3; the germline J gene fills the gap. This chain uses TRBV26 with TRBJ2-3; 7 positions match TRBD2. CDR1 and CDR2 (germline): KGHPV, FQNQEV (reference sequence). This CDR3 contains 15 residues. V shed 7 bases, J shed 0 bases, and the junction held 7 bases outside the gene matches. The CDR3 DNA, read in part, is TGTGCCAGCAAACCAGGACTGGATAGTGCAGAAACGCTGTAT. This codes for CASKPGLDSAETLY. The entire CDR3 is CASKPGLDSAETLYF.

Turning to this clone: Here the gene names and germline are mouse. CDR3 in amino acids: CASSSDRVGQNTLYF. CDR3 DNA, as far as it was read: TGTGCCAGCAGCTCGGACAGGGTTGGTCAAAACACCTTGTAC. The chain employs TRBV26 and TRBJ2-4, with TRBD1 identical over 8 bases. The read finishes 1 residue shy of the CDR3 end, and the germline J gene is used to complete it. In germline, CDR1 is KGHPV, CDR2 FQNQEV (reference sequence). The J segment lost 1 base and the V segment lost 6 bases, leaving 6 bases of the junction unmatched. The CDR3 is made up of 15 amino acids.

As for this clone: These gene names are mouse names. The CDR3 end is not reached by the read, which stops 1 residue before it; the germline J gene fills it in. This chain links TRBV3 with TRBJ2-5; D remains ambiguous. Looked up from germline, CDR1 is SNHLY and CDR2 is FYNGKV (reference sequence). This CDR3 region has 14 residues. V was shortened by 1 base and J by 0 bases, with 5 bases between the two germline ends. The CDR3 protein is CASSLGENQDTQYF. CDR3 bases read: TGTGCCAGCAGCTTAGGAGAGAACCAAGACACCCAGTAC.

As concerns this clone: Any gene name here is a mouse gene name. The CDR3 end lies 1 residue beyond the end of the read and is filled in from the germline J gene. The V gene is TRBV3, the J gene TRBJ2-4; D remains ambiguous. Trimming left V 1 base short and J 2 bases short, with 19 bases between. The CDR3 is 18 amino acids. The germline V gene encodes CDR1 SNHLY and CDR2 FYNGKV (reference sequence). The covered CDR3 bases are TGTGCCAGCAGCTTAGAGACGGGCTTGGGCGCGAATCAAAACACCTTGTAC. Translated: CASSLETGLGANQNTLY. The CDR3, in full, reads CASSLETGLGANQNTLYF.

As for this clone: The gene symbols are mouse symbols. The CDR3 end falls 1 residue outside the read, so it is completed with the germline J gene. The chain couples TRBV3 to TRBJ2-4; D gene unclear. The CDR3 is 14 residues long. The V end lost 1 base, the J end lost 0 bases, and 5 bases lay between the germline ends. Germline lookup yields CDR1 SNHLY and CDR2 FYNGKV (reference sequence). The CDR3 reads CASSLDRSQNTLYF. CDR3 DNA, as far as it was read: TGTGCCAGCAGCTTAGACAGAAGTCAAAACACCTTGTAC.

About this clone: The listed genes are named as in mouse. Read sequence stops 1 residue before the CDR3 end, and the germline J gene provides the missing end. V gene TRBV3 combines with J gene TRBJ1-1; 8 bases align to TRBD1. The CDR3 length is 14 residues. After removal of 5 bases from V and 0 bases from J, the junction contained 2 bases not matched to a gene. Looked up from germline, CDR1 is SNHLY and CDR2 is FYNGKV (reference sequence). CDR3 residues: CASSNRGANTEVFF. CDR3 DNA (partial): TGTGCCAGCAGCAACAGGGGGGCAAACACAGAAGTCTTC.

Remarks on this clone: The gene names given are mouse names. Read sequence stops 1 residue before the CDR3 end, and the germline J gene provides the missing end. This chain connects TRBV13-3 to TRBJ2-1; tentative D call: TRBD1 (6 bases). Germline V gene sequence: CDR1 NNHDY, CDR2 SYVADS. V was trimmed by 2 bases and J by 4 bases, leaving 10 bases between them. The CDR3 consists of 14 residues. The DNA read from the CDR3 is TGTGCCAGCAGTGAACGGACAGAATATGCTGAGCAGTTC. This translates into CASSERTEYAEQF. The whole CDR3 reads CASSERTEYAEQFF.

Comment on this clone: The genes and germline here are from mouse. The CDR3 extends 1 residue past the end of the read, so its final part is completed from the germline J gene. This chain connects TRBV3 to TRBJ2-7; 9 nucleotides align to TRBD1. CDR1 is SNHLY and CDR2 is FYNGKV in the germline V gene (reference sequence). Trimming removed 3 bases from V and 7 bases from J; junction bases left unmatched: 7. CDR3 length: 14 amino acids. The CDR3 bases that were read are TGTGCCAGCAGCTTCTGGGGACAGGGAGGCGAACAGTAC. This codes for CASSFWGQGGEQY. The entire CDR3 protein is CASSFWGQGGEQYF.